The 17 T cell receptor beta chains given below trace back to one sample, sequenced in a study of T cells after yellow fever vaccination. TCRdb passed the 5' RACE reads through MiXCR, listing each CDR3 protein once. The repertoire consists of about 330,000 distinct CDR3 sequences, with over 4% occurring once and the leading ten covering roughly 25%. The material was PBMCs, obtained 5 days after the yellow fever booster vaccination. The receptors come from a man aged 18 to 30 who received the YFV17D yellow fever vaccine.

The chain joins TRBV3-1 to TRBJ2-3, with D maybe TRBD2 (5 bases). CDR1 and CDR2 from the germline V gene are LGHDT and YNNKEL (reference sequence). CDR3 length: 13 residues. The V gene lost 6 bases and the J gene lost 4 bases, with 11 bases spanning the gap. CDR3 in amino acids: CASSPGWADTQYF. The CDR3 DNA follows: TGTGCCAGCAGTCCGGGGTGGGCAGATACGCAGTATTTT.

This clonotype was counted many times. This rearrangement joins TRBV21-1 to TRBJ2-1. TRBV21-1 is deemed a pseudogene. The CDR3 consists of 17 residues. The CDR3 loop reads CASSKVWESCSYNEQFF. The CDR3 DNA follows: TGTGCCAGCAGCAAAGTGTGGGAAAGTTGCTCCTACAATGAGCAGTTCTTC.

This clonotype was observed at least ten times. As DNA, the CDR3 is TGCAGTGCTAGAGATACGTCTGGGGCCAACGTCCTGACTTTC. Translation: CSARDTSGANVLTF. V is TRBV20-1 and J is TRBJ2-6; the D is unclear. Germline assignment: CDR1 DFQATT and CDR2 SNEGSKA (reference sequence). Trimming left V 0 bases short and J 1 base short, with 4 bases between. The CDR3 loop spans 14 amino acids.

In its sample, this clonotype was seen a few times. The J gene is TRBJ1-6, the V gene TRBV7-2; maybe TRBD1 (5 bases). The V gene lost 4 bases and the J gene lost 5 bases, with 15 bases spanning the gap. In germline, CDR1 is SGHTA, CDR2 FQGNSA. CDR3 length: 16 residues. This CDR3 reads CASSWMGVEDNSPLHF. CDR3 nucleotide sequence: TGTGCCAGCAGCTGGATGGGGGTGGAAGATAATTCACCCCTCCACTTT.

CDR3 coding DNA: TGTGCCAGCAGTTACTCTGCAGGAGGCGGTTCACCCCTCCACTTT. Encoded protein: CASSYSAGGGSPLHF. The rearrangement links TRBV6-5 to TRBJ1-6; D gene uncertain. CDR3 size: 15 residues. Germline V gene sequence: CDR1 MNHEY, CDR2 SVGAGI. Trimming shortened V by 0 bases and J by 9 bases, and 12 bases separated the two germline ends.

The genes are TRBV7-9 and TRBJ2-1; D is possibly TRBD2 (5 bases). The CDR3 contains 16 residues. Deletions cut 5 bases from V and 6 bases from J, with 20 bases between. In germline, CDR1 is SEHNR, CDR2 FQNEAQ (reference sequence). The CDR3, as DNA: TGTGCCAGCAGCCGCAACTCAGACGTAGCGCTCAATGAGCAGTTCTTC. Its translation is CASSRNSDVALNEQFF.

This clonotype occurred many times. This chain joins TRBV7-9 and TRBJ2-3; TRBD2 aligns across 8 bases. Germline V gene lookup returns CDR1 SEHNR and CDR2 FQNEAQ (reference sequence). V gave up 5 bases and J gave up 2 bases; unmatched junction bases: 9. The CDR3 contains 16 residues. The CDR3 region is CASSPRGGRVTDTQYF. DNA of the CDR3: TGTGCCAGCAGCCCTCGGGGGGGCCGAGTCACAGATACGCAGTATTTT.

This clonotype was picked up many times. V is TRBV5-1 and J is TRBJ1-2, with 7 bases aligning to TRBD1. With V trimmed by 0 bases and J by 7 bases, 6 bases remained unmatched. This CDR3 is 14 amino acids long. Germline V gene data show CDR1 as SGHRS and CDR2 as YFSETQ. CDR3 in amino acids: CASSLGQGPGGYTF. In DNA, the CDR3 is TGCGCCAGCAGCTTGGGACAGGGCCCGGGTGGCTACACCTTC.

This chain links TRBV4-3 with TRBJ1-4, with D possibly being TRBD1 (5 bases). The CDR3 has 14 amino acids. The V and J ends lost 2 bases and 8 bases respectively, with 12 bases between them. The germline V gene has CDR1 LGHNA and CDR2 YSLEER. CDR3 protein: CASSQYSGLEKLFF. In DNA form, the CDR3 reads TGCGCCAGCAGCCAATATTCAGGGCTGGAAAAACTGTTTTTT.

This clonotype was observed at least ten times. The CDR3 DNA is TGTGCCAGCAGTGTATCACAGGGGGCGGGAGCTGAAGCTTTCTTT. This codes for CASSVSQGAGAEAFF. This sequence joins TRBV6-1 and TRBJ1-1; 9 bases are a match to TRBD1. Germline CDR1 is MNHNS and CDR2 is SASEGT. The trim removed 4 bases at V and 6 bases at J, leaving 9 bases unmatched. The CDR3 is 15 amino acids.

This clonotype appeared a few times. This sequence joins TRBV12-3 or TRBV12-4 and TRBJ2-7; D unresolved. This CDR3 is built from 14 residues. V was trimmed by 1 base and J by 4 bases, leaving 11 bases between them. CDR3 sequence reads: CASSLGAALYEQYV. The CDR3 DNA sequence: TGTGCCAGCAGTTTAGGCGCGGCCCTATACGAGCAGTACGTC.

This clonotype was seen a handful of times. This chain connects TRBV6-2 or TRBV6-3 to TRBJ1-2; a weak D match, TRBD1 (5 bases). The CDR3 contains 11 residues. Trimming took off 8 bases at V and 9 bases at J, with 13 bases between the two ends. Germline loops: CDR1 MNHEY, CDR2 SVGEGT. CDR3 bases: TGTGCCAGCGGGCCAGGGTTGCGCTACACCTTC. Its translation: CASGPGLRYTF.

This clonotype showed up many times. The rearrangement joins TRBV4-3 to TRBJ1-4, with 7 bases that match TRBD1. This CDR3 has 17 residues. The germline gives CDR1 LGHNA, CDR2 YSLEER. V was clipped by 3 bases and J by 8 bases; unmatched bases: 15. Here the CDR3 reads CASSQHPRDSVKEKLFF. CDR3 nucleotides: TGCGCCAGCAGCCAGCACCCCCGGGACAGTGTAAAAGAAAAACTGTTTTTT.

This clonotype was found a few times. This chain links TRBV4-1 with TRBJ2-5; D not certain. Trimming stripped 0 bases from V and 5 bases from J, with 13 bases between. Germline V gives CDR1 MGHRA, CDR2 YSYEKL. The CDR3 consists of 15 residues. The CDR3 loop reads CASSQDPAGSETQYF. The CDR3 DNA is TGCGCCAGCAGCCAAGATCCGGCCGGCTCGGAGACCCAGTACTTC.

This clonotype was picked up a small number of times. DNA of the CDR3: TGTGCCACCAGCGGACCGGGTTCTACAGAGACCCAGTACTTC. It is translated as CATSGPGSTETQYF. The chain has TRBV24-1 and TRBJ2-5; D is unclear. Germline CDR1 reads KGHDR; CDR2 reads SFDVKD. The CDR3 covers 14 residues. Trimming took off 7 bases at V and 4 bases at J, with 15 bases between the two ends.

The genes are TRBV20-1 and TRBJ1-1, with D possibly TRBD1 on 5 matching bases. The V end lost 5 bases, the J end lost 7 bases, and 17 bases lay between the germline ends. Per the germline V gene, CDR1 is DFQATT and CDR2 is SNEGSKA (reference sequence). This CDR3 spans 13 amino acids. CDR3 sequence reads: CSAPPTGTDEAFF. CDR3 nucleotides: TGCAGTGCTCCACCGACCGGGACCGATGAAGCTTTCTTT.

V and J are TRBV19 and TRBJ1-1; TRBD1 matches 11 bases. The CDR3 totals 14 residues. Germline V lookup: CDR1 LNHDA, CDR2 SQIVND (reference sequence). The V and J ends lost 5 bases and 9 bases, in that order; junction bases with no gene match: 8. In DNA form, the CDR3 reads TGTGCCAGTAGTTACTCAGGACAGGGGGCGAAAGCTTTCTTT. It encodes CASSYSGQGAKAFF.